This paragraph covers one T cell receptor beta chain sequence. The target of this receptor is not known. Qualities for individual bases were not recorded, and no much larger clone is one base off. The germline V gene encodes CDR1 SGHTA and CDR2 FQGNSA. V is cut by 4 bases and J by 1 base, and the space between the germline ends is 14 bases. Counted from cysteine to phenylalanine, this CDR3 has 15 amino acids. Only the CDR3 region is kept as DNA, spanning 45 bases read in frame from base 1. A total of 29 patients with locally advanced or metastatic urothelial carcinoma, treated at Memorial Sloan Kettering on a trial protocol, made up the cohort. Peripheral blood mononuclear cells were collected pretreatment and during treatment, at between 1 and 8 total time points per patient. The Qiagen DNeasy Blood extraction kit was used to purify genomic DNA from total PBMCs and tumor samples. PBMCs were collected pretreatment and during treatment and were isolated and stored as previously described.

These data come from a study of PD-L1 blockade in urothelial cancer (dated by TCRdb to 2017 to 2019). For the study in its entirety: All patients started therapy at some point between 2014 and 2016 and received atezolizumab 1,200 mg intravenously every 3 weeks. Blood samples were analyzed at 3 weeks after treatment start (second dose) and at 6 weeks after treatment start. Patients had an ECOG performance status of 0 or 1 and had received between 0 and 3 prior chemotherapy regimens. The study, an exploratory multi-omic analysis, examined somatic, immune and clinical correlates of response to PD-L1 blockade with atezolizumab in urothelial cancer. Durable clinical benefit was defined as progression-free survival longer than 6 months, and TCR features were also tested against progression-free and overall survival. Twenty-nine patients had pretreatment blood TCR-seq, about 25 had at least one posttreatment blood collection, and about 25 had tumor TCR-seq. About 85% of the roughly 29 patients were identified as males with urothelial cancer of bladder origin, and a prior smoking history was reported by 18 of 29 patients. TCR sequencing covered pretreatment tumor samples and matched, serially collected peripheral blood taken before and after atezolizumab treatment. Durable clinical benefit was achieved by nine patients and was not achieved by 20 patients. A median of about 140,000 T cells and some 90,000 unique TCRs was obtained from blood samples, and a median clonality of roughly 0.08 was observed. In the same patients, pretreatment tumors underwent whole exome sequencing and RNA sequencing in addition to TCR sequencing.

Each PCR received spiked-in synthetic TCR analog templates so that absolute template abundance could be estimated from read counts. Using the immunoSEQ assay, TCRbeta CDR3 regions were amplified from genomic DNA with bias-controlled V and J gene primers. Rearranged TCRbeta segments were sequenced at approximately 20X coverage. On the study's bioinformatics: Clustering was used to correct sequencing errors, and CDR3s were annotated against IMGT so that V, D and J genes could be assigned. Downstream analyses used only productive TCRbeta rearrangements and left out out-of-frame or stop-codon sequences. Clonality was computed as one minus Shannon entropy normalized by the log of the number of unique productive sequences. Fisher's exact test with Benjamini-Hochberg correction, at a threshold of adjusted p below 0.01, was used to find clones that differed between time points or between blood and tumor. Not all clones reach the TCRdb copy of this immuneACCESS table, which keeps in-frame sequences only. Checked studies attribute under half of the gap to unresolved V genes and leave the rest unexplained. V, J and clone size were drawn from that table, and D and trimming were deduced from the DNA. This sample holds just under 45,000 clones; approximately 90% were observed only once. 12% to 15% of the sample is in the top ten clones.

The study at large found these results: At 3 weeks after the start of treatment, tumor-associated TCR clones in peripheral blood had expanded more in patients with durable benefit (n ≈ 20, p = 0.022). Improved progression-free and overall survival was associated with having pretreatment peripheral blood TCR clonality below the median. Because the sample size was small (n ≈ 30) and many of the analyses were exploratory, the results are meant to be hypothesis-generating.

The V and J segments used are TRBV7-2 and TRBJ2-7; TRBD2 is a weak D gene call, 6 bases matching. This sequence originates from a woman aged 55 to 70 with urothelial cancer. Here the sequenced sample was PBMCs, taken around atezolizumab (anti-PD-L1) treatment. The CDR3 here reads CASSSRSGGSYEQYF. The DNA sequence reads TGTGCCAGCAGCTCCCGTTCCGGGGGATCCTACGAGCAGTACTTC.